The rows below give T cell receptor beta chains drawn from one sample of a study of T-cell memory formation after mild COVID-19. One entry per CDR3 protein results from TCRdb running MiXCR on the 5' RACE reads. The data hold almost 550,000 distinct CDR3 sequences, with roughly 22% observed a single time. Sequencing was carried out using PBMCs or a T cell subset sorted from them (not recorded which). The receptors were sampled from an adult woman who had mild COVID-19 (a few samples of this study predate the infection). Cell type and time point are not known. Both conserved end residues are part of each CDR3. A D gene is named only where the DNA matches it firmly. Not all rows give a size; the values are once, few, many and, for expanded clones, a class.

v_call	clone_size	j_call	d_call	cdr3_nt	cdr3_aa
TRBV24-1	NA	TRBJ2-3	NA	TGTGCCACCAGTGAACCCCGGGCCGACCAAGCAGATACGCAGTATTTT	CATSEPRADQADTQYF
TRBV5-1	many	TRBJ2-3	NA	TGCGCCAGCAGCTTACAGGGATCCGGCACAGATACGCAGTATTTT	CASSLQGSGTDTQYF
TRBV13	few	TRBJ2-3	NA	TGTGCCAGCAGCCCGTTAGCGGATACGCAGTATTTT	CASSPLADTQYF
TRBV4-1	many	TRBJ2-5	TRBD2	TGCGCCAGCAGCCAAGGGAACGGGGGGATAGAGACCCAGTACTTC	CASSQGNGGIETQYF
TRBV9	few	TRBJ2-3	NA	TGTGCCAGCAGCGAAAGCGCTCCTAGCACAGATACGCAGTATTTT	CASSESAPSTDTQYF
TRBV18	NA	TRBJ2-1	TRBD2	TGTGCCAGCTCACCTTTAAGCGGGGGATACAATGAGCAGTTCTTC	CASSPLSGGYNEQFF
TRBV12-3/TRBV12-4	few	TRBJ2-2	TRBD1	TGTGCCAGCACCCCCTTTAGAGGGGGCGACACCGGGGAGCTGTTTTTT	CASTPFRGGDTGELFF
TRBV9	few	TRBJ2-2	NA	TGTGCCAGCAGCGTAGGAGGATATTCGAACACCGGGGAGCTGTTTTTT	CASSVGGYSNTGELFF
TRBV18	few	TRBJ2-7	NA	TGTGCCAGCTCACCGGGGGGCAGGGTCGAGCAGTACTTC	CASSPGGRVEQYF
TRBV27	NA	TRBJ2-4	NA	TGTGCCAGCAGTCCAAGGACGGGAGTGGACATTCAGTACTTC	CASSPRTGVDIQYF
TRBV21-1	few	TRBJ1-5	NA	TGTGCCAGCAGCATACCTGACAGAGATCAGCCCCAGCATTTT	CASSIPDRDQPQHF
TRBV4-1	NA	TRBJ2-6	NA	TGCGCCAGCAGCCGCATGTCAGGGTACGGGGCCAAAGTCCTGACTTTC	CASSRMSGYGAKVLTF
TRBV6-6	NA	TRBJ2-2	NA	TGTGCCAGCAGTTACCACGGACGAACCGGGGAGCTGTTTTTT	CASSYHGRTGELFF
TRBV6-2/TRBV6-3	few	TRBJ2-1	NA	TGTGCCAGCAGTTATCGGGGGGCGTCCTACAATGAGCAGTTCTTC	CASSYRGASYNEQFF
TRBV7-6	few	TRBJ2-2	NA	TGTGCCAGCAGCGGGGACGTCTCCGCTAACACCGGGGAGCTGTTTTTT	CASSGDVSANTGELFF
TRBV7-3	NA	TRBJ2-1	NA	TGTGCCAGCAGCCATACCGACGTGGCTGAGCAGTTCTTC	CASSHTDVAEQFF